Described below is a single TCR beta chain sequence and its context. This sample was taken from a study of blood T cell repertoires in COVID-19. Losses at the gene ends were 7 bases for V and 6 bases for J; bases not matched to a gene: 3. The CDR3 sequence is 11 residues long. CDR1 and CDR2 (germline): SGDLS, YYNGEE. The protocol was immunoSEQ multiplex PCR, while the TCRdb copy is restricted to in-frame clones and leaves out a portion. The table has roughly 250,000 clones, approximately 90% seen once; the top ten hold around 6%. This chain connects TRBV9 to TRBJ1-1, with 7 bases that match TRBD1. The sample consisted of PBMCs or T cells enriched from blood (not recorded which). This sequence was found in a woman aged 25-40 years with acute COVID-19. The CDR3 nucleotides are TGTGCCAGCGGGGGGACAGCTGAAGCTTTCTTT. Amino acids: CASGGTAEAFF.